This T cell receptor (beta chain) is drawn from a study of T cell responses to AZD1222 COVID-19 vaccine. Background on the study: Timing groups of about 4 and about 12 weeks for second doses were pooled.

Data came from immunoSEQ multiplex PCR; TCRdb stores just in-frame clones and leaves some out. The sample lists some 80,000 clones; 80% to 90% were seen once. The CDR3 totals 14 residues. V lost 4 bases to trimming and J lost 10 bases; unmatched junction nucleotides: 7. Germline values: CDR1 SGHRS, CDR2 YFSETQ. The chain has TRBV5-1 and TRBJ2-1; 11 bases map to TRBD2. The TCR sequence derives from an adult in good health. The sequenced sample was peripheral blood, obtained on day 0 of AZD1222 vaccination. CDR3 residues: CASSGTSGGDEQFF. CDR3 DNA: TGCGCCAGCAGCGGAACTAGCGGGGGTGACGAGCAGTTCTTC.